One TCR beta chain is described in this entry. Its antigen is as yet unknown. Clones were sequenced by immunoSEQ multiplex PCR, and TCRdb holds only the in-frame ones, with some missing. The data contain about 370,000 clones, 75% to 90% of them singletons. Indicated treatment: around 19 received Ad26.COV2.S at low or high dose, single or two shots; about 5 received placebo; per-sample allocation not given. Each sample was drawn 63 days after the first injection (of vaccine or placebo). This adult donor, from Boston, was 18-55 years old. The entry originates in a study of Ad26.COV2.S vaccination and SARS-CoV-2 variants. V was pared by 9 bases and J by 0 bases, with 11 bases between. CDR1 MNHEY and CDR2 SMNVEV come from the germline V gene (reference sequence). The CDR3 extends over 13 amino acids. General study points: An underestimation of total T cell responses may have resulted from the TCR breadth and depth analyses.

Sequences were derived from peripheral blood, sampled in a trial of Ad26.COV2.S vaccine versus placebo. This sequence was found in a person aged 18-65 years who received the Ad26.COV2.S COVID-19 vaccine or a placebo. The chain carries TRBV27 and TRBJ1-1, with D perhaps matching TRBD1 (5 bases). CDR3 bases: TGTGCCAGTCATAGGGACTTGAACACTGAAGCTTTCTTT. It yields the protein CASHRDLNTEAFF.